One T cell receptor (beta chain) is described in this entry. The data are from a study of blood T cell repertoires in COVID-19. CDR1 is SGHNT, CDR2 YYREEE, per germline (reference sequence). With 2 bases clipped from V and 9 bases from J, the junction kept 4 bases outside the gene matches. The CDR3 consists of 15 residues. Clones were read by immunoSEQ multiplex PCR, and TCRdb kept only the in-frame ones, dropping some. The data contain about 45,000 clones, about 83% of them singletons. What was sequenced was peripheral blood. The rearrangement uses TRBV5-4 and TRBJ2-3; 15 nucleotides agree with TRBD2. The sequence was collected from a man aged 80 or over in a cohort sampled during active COVID-19. The DNA for the CDR3 is TGTGCCAGCAGCTTTGCCGGGACTAGCGGGGGGACGCAGTATTTT. Translated: CASSFAGTSGGTQYF.